Listed below are T cell receptor beta chains from one sample, sequenced in a study of early T cells in non-severe SARS-CoV-2 infection. TCRdb analysed the 5' RACE reads with MiXCR anew, one entry per CDR3 protein. The table lists 70,000 to 90,000 distinct CDR3 sequences, less than 15% of them singletons. The sequencing input was whole blood. These TCRs come from an adult who was a healthcare worker with PCR-confirmed SARS-CoV-2 infection or an uninfected control (not recorded which). Each CDR3 is given with its conserved first and last residue. A D gene is named only where the DNA matches it firmly. Clone size is stated in some rows and not others, as once, few, many or a class when expanded.

clone_size	v_call	j_call	d_call	cdr3_nt	cdr3_aa
few	TRBV6-1	TRBJ2-6	-	TGTGCCAGCAGTGAACCCCAGGTCCTGACTTTC	CASSEPQVLTF
-	TRBV29-1	TRBJ2-3	-	TGCAGCGTTGAAAGGAGCGGGACAGATACGCAGTATTTT	CSVERSGTDTQYF
-	TRBV29-1	TRBJ2-7	-	TGCAGCGTTGTTAGGGGGGAGCAGTACTTC	CSVVRGEQYF
-	TRBV5-1	TRBJ2-2	-	TGCGCCAGCAGCTTGGCCGGGACCGGCCTAATCAACACCGGGGAGCTGTTTTTT	CASSLAGTGLINTGELFF
many	TRBV20-1	TRBJ2-7	TRBD1	TGCAGTGCTAGGGGGACAGGGGCCTTCCTCTACGAGCAGTACTTC	CSARGTGAFLYEQYF
many	TRBV7-4	TRBJ2-2	-	TGTGCCAGCAGCCTAAAGCTTAGGCGCACCGGGGAGCTGTTTTTT	CASSLKLRRTGELFF
-	TRBV28	TRBJ2-1	-	TGTGCCAGCAGTTTGGGACAGGGTCTAGCGGGACCCTACAATGAGCAGTTCTTC	CASSLGQGLAGPYNEQFF
few	TRBV5-1	TRBJ1-6	-	TGCGCCAGCAGCAAGATAGGAGGAGGGTTAAATTCACCCCTCCACTTT	CASSKIGGGLNSPLHF
few	TRBV2	TRBJ1-5	TRBD1	TGTGCCAGCAGCGGCACAGGGGGCGGCCAGCCCCAGCATTTT	CASSGTGGGQPQHF
many	TRBV11-2	TRBJ2-2	TRBD2	TGTGCCAGCAGCTGGGGACTAGCGCGAACCGGGGAGCTGTTTTTT	CASSWGLARTGELFF
-	TRBV29-1	TRBJ1-4	TRBD1	TGCAGCGTTCTGAGGGGGCTAAGTGAAAAACTGTTTTTT	CSVLRGLSEKLFF
many	TRBV11-2	TRBJ1-2	-	TGTGCCAGCACCCGAGGGGTATACTATGGCTACACCTTC	CASTRGVYYGYTF
many	TRBV12-3/TRBV12-4	TRBJ2-3	-	TGTGCCAGCAGTCTTGGGAGTGGTACGCAGTATTTT	CASSLGSGTQYF
many	TRBV7-8	TRBJ1-1	-	TGTGCCAGCAGCCCCGATGGGGGAAGGACTGAAGCTTTCTTT	CASSPDGGRTEAFF
-	TRBV3-1	TRBJ2-1	-	TGTGCCAGCATCCGAGGCGGTGAGCAGTTCTTC	CASIRGGEQFF
few	TRBV7-3	TRBJ2-7	TRBD1	TGTGCCAGCAGCCCAACAGGGGCCAATGCCTACGAGCAGTACTTC	CASSPTGANAYEQYF
-	TRBV29-1	TRBJ1-2	TRBD1	TGCAGCGTCGCGCCGGGACAGGGAGACTATGGCTACACCTTC	CSVAPGQGDYGYTF
many	TRBV20-1	TRBJ2-7	TRBD2	TGCAGTGCTCCACAGAGGGGAGGGGCCTACGAGCAGTACTTC	CSAPQRGGAYEQYF
many	TRBV2	TRBJ1-1	-	TGTGCCAGCCTCTGGACAGTTCGTACTGAAGCTTTCTTT	CASLWTVRTEAFF
few	TRBV7-3	TRBJ1-1	-	TGTGCCAGCAGGTTGGGGGCCCAGAGCACTGAAGCTTTCTTT	CASRLGAQSTEAFF
many	TRBV7-2	TRBJ2-5	-	TGTGCCAGCAGCCCCGGGTATCAGACCCAGTACTTC	CASSPGYQTQYF
few	TRBV12-3/TRBV12-4	TRBJ2-5	TRBD2	TGTGCCAGCAGCCCGGGGGGCGGGAGGGAGACCCAGTACTTC	CASSPGGGRETQYF
many	TRBV30	TRBJ1-1	-	TGTGCCTGGAGGGGCAGGGCGAGGGCTGAAGCTTTCTTT	CAWRGRARAEAFF
many	TRBV13	TRBJ2-3	TRBD1	TGTGCCAGCAGCCCCTCCGGGACAGGCACAGATACGCAGTATTTT	CASSPSGTGTDTQYF
-	TRBV7-9	TRBJ1-3	-	TGTGCCAGCAGGATGCTATCCTCTGGAAACACCATATATTTT	CASRMLSSGNTIYF
-	TRBV2	TRBJ1-1	-	TGTGCCAGCAGTGCTCAACAGAGGAACACTGAAGCTTTCTTT	CASSAQQRNTEAFF
-	TRBV5-5	TRBJ1-1	TRBD1	TGTGCCAGCAGCGGACAGGGGATTAGAGGCCCGTATGAGACTTTCTTT	CASSGQGIRGPYETFF
-	TRBV20-1	TRBJ1-5	-	TGCAGTGCGCCGATACGGGACGGGTATAGCAATCAGCCCCAGCATTTT	CSAPIRDGYSNQPQHF
-	TRBV6-6	TRBJ2-7	-	TGTGCCAGCAGCCCACGGACCTACGAGCAGTACTTC	CASSPRTYEQYF
few	TRBV7-9	TRBJ1-6	-	TGTGCCAGCAGCTCCGGGCAGGGGAGTTCACCCCTCCACTTT	CASSSGQGSSPLHF
many	TRBV7-3	TRBJ2-6	-	TGTGCCAGCAGCATGAGTAGCTCTGGGGCCAACGTCCTGACTTTC	CASSMSSSGANVLTF
-	TRBV12-3/TRBV12-4	TRBJ2-3	-	TGTGCCAGCACCTCTCAGGGGACCCTCACAGATACGCAGTATTTT	CASTSQGTLTDTQYF
-	TRBV29-1	TRBJ1-1	-	TGCAGCGTTCTAACCACTGAAGCTTTCTTT	CSVLTTEAFF
many	TRBV29-1	TRBJ2-5	-	TGCAGCGTTCGGCAACAAGAGACCCAGTACTTC	CSVRQQETQYF
many	TRBV5-4	TRBJ1-2	-	TGTGCCAGCAGCCGGGGAGCTAACTATGGCTACACCTTC	CASSRGANYGYTF
many	TRBV3-1	TRBJ2-7	TRBD2	TGTGCCAGCAGCTCGGAGACTAGCGGGAGCCCCGCGCAGTACTTC	CASSSETSGSPAQYF
-	TRBV10-1	TRBJ2-5	-	TGCGCCAGCAGTAAGGGTCAAGAGACCCAGTACTTC	CASSKGQETQYF
-	TRBV7-2	TRBJ1-5	TRBD1	TGTGCCAGCAGCCGGGACAGGATCAATCAGCCCCAGCATTTT	CASSRDRINQPQHF
many	TRBV12-5	TRBJ1-5	-	TGTGCTAGTGGTATCTATCAGCCCCAGCATTTT	CASGIYQPQHF
few	TRBV25-1	TRBJ1-6	-	TGTGCCAGCAGTGGTCGAGGACCCTATAATTCACCCCTCCACTTT	CASSGRGPYNSPLHF
many	TRBV5-1	TRBJ1-2	-	TGCGCCAGCAGCTTCCGGGCCCGGTATGGCTACACCTTC	CASSFRARYGYTF
few	TRBV5-1	TRBJ1-1	TRBD1	TGCGCCAGCAGCTTAACAACGGGACAGGGGGAAAGAACTGAAGCTTTCTTT	CASSLTTGQGERTEAFF
once	TRBV29-1	TRBJ2-2	-	TGCAGCGTTGAAGATCGGGGCGGAAGCCCCACCGGGGAGCTGTTTTTT	CSVEDRGGSPTGELFF
many	TRBV10-3	TRBJ2-5	TRBD1	TGTGCCACCGGGACAGCCGTGGGATTAGAGACCCAGTACTTC	CATGTAVGLETQYF
many	TRBV29-1	TRBJ2-5	-	TGCAGCGTTGGTGTAGTCGGATCAGGGACCCAGTACTTC	CSVGVVGSGTQYF
many	TRBV27	TRBJ2-1	TRBD1	TGTGCCAGCAGTTCAACAGGGGGCTCCTACAATGAGCAGTTCTTC	CASSSTGGSYNEQFF
few	TRBV5-1	TRBJ2-2	-	TGCGCCAGCAGCTTGGTTGTCACCGGGGAGCTGTTTTTT	CASSLVVTGELFF
few	TRBV2	TRBJ1-1	-	TGTGCCAGCAGCCTCTCGGTCACTGAAGCTTTCTTT	CASSLSVTEAFF
-	TRBV7-9	TRBJ2-1	TRBD1	TGTGCCAGCAGCCAAGGACAGGGGGCCCAAAATGAGCAGTTCTTC	CASSQGQGAQNEQFF
-	TRBV28	TRBJ2-6	-	TGTGCCAGCAGACGAGGTACTGGGGCCAACGTCCTGACTTTC	CASRRGTGANVLTF
-	TRBV20-1	TRBJ2-3	TRBD1	TGCAGTGCTGTCCGGACAGGGGGCGCTTGGGGAGATACGCAGTATTTT	CSAVRTGGAWGDTQYF
-	TRBV18	TRBJ1-1	-	TGTGCCAGCTCACCACTATCGAGGACTGACACTGAAGCTTTCTTT	CASSPLSRTDTEAFF
few	TRBV3-1	TRBJ2-1	TRBD2	TGTGCCAGCAGCTCCTATAGCGGGAGAGGAAACAATGAGCAGTTCTTC	CASSSYSGRGNNEQFF
-	TRBV28	TRBJ2-3	TRBD2	TGTGCCAGCAGTCCGCTGACTAGCGGGGGGGCGGATACGCAGTATTTT	CASSPLTSGGADTQYF
many	TRBV7-6	TRBJ2-3	-	TGTGCCAGCAGCTTAGATGGTTTGGTAGATACGCAGTATTTT	CASSLDGLVDTQYF
many	TRBV11-2	TRBJ2-1	TRBD1	TGTGCCAGCAGCCCGCGGACAGGGGAAGGTGAGCAGTTCTTC	CASSPRTGEGEQFF
few	TRBV28	TRBJ2-3	TRBD2	TGTGCCAGCAGTTCAATCGGCGGGAGTAGGAGCACAGATACGCAGTATTTT	CASSSIGGSRSTDTQYF
few	TRBV29-1	TRBJ1-1	-	TGCAGCGTTAGGGATTTGAACACTGAAGCTTTCTTT	CSVRDLNTEAFF
-	TRBV12-5	TRBJ2-3	-	TGTGCTAGTGCCGGTTTATACGATACGCAGTATTTT	CASAGLYDTQYF
many	TRBV7-8	TRBJ1-4	-	TGTGCCAGCAGCTTACATTGGAGTCATAATGAAAAACTGTTTTTT	CASSLHWSHNEKLFF